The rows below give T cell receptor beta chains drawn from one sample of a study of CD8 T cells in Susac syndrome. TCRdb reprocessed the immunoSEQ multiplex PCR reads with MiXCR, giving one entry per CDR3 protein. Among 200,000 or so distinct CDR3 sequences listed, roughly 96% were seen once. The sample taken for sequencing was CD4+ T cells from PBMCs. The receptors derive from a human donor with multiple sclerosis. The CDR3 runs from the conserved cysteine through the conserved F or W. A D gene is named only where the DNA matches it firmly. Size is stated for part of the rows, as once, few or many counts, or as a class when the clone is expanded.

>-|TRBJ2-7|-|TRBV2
TGTGCCAGCGGGAAACGGGACGAGCAGTACTTC
CASGKRDEQYF
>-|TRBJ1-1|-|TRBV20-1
TGCAGTGCTGAACAGGGCGCTGAAGCTTTCTTT
CSAEQGAEAFF
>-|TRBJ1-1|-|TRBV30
TGTGCCTGGAGAAAGGCACCGTGGGGCACTGAAGCTTTCTTT
CAWRKAPWGTEAFF
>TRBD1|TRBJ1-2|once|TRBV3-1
TGTGCCAGCAGCGGCCAGGGGGCGGGGGTTTCCCGCACCTTC
CASSGQGAGVSRTF
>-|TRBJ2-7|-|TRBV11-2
TGTGCCAGCAGCTTAGTCATAGGACACCCTGGGGAGCAGTACTTC
CASSLVIGHPGEQYF
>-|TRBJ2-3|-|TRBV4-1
TGCGCCAGCAGTTCGGTCGGGGCTCGCACAGATACGCAGTATTTT
CASSSVGARTDTQYF
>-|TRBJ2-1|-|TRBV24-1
TGTGCCACCAGTGATTCCTCGGGACATTGGTCCTACAATGAGCAGTTCTTC
CATSDSSGHWSYNEQFF
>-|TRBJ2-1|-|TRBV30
TGTGCCTGGAGTGGACTCCAGAGCTCCTACAATGAGCAGTTCTTC
CAWSGLQSSYNEQFF
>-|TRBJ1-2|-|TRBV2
TGTGCCAGCACCCCGACTAGTGGGCGCGAAGGCTACACCTTC
CASTPTSGREGYTF
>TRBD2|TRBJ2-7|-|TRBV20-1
TGCAGTGCTAACCCGGGACTAGGTCCCTACGAGCAGTACTTC
CSANPGLGPYEQYF
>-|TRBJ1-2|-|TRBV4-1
TGCGCCAGCAGCCAGAGTGCTAACTATGGCTACACCTTC
CASSQSANYGYTF
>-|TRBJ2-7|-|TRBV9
TGTGCCAGCAGCGTAGGTTCCTCCTACGAGCAGTACTTC
CASSVGSSYEQYF
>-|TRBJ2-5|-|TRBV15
TGTGCCACCTCCTCAGAGCCCAATCAAGAGACCCAGTACTTC
CATSSEPNQETQYF
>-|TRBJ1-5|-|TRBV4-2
TGTGCCAGCAGCCAAACAGCCTTATCCACACAGCCCCAGCATTTT
CASSQTALSTQPQHF
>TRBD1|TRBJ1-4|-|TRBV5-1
TGCGCCAGCAGCTTTTCTCGACCACAGGGGACAGGGATTGAAAAACTGTTTTTT
CASSFSRPQGTGIEKLFF
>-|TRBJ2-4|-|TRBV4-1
TGCGCCAGCAGCCAACTGCTCGGGACATTAGACAAAAACATTCAGTACTTC
CASSQLLGTLDKNIQYF
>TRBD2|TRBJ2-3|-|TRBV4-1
TGCGCCAGCAGCCAACCTATCCGCGGGAGTGATACAGATACGCAGTATTTT
CASSQPIRGSDTDTQYF
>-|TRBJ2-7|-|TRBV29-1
TGCAGCATCCGCTACGCCTCCTACGAGCAGTACTTC
CSIRYASYEQYF
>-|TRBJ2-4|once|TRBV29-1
TGCAGCGTTGGGGGAGAGGGAGCCAAAAACATTCAGTACTTC
CSVGGEGAKNIQYF
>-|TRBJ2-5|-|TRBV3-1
TGTGCCAGCAGCCAAGTCGGGCAGAGAAAAGAGACCCAGTACTTC
CASSQVGQRKETQYF
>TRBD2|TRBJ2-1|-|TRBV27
TGTGCCAGCACCCCCCACGAAACTAGCGTCTACAATGAGCAGTTCTTC
CASTPHETSVYNEQFF
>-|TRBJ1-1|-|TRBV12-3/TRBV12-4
TGTGCCAGCAGTGGACGGCTCAACACTGAAGCTTTCTTT
CASSGRLNTEAFF
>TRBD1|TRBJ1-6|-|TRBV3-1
TGTGCCAGCAGCGATAGACAGGGCTATAATTCACCCCTCCACTTT
CASSDRQGYNSPLHF
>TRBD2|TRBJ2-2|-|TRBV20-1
TGCAGTGCTAGCGGCGGGAGAAGAAACGCGAACACCGGGGAGCTGTTTTTT
CSASGGRRNANTGELFF
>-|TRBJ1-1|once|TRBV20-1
TGCAGTGCTAGAGGCCAGGTCCCTGAAGCTTTCTTT
CSARGQVPEAFF
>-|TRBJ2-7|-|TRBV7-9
TGTGCCAGCAGCTTAGACAACGACGAGCAGTACTTC
CASSLDNDEQYF
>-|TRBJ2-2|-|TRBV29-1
TGCAGCGTTGCCAAGAACACCGGGGAGCTGTTTTTT
CSVAKNTGELFF
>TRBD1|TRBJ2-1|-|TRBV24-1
TGTGCCACCAGTGACCGCATCCCAGGGGGTGAGCAGTTCTTC
CATSDRIPGGEQFF
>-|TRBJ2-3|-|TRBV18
TGTGCCAGCTCACCTCCCTCTAGCACAGATACGCAGTATTTT
CASSPPSSTDTQYF
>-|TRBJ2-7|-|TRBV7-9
TGTGCCAGCAGCTTATATACGGGCCCCGAGCAGTACTTC
CASSLYTGPEQYF
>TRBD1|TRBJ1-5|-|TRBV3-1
TGTGCCAGCAGCCTTGGACAGGTACGCTCGGCCCAGCATTTT
CASSLGQVRSAQHF
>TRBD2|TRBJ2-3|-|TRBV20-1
TGCAGTGCTAGAGCAGCGGGGCTCACAGATACGCAGTATTTT
CSARAAGLTDTQYF
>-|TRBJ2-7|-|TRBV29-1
TGCAGCGGCGGACGCGGGACCTACGAGCAGTACTTC
CSGGRGTYEQYF
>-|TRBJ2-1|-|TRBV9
TGTGCCAGCAGCGTAGGGCAGTACAATGAGCAGTTCTTC
CASSVGQYNEQFF
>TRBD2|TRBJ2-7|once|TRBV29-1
TGCAGCGTTGTCCTGGGGGGGGGTATCGAGCAGTACTTC
CSVVLGGGIEQYF
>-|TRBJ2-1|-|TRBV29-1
TGCAGCGCTCAGTCGAGCTCCTACAATGAGCAGTTCTTC
CSAQSSSYNEQFF
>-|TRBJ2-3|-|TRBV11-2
TGTGCCAGCCGCTGGGTCGGCACAGATACGCAGTATTTT
CASRWVGTDTQYF
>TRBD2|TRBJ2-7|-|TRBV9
TGTGCCAGCAGCCCTAGCGGGAGCACCTACGAGCAGTACTTC
CASSPSGSTYEQYF
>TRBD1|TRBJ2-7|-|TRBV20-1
TGCAGTGCCTCACAGGGGAACTACGAGCAGTACTTC
CSASQGNYEQYF
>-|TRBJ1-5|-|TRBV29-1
TGCAGCGTGGTGACAGACGGTAATCAGCCCCAGCATTTT
CSVVTDGNQPQHF
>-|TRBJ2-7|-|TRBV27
TGTGCCAGCAGCCCCAGGTACGGGACCTACGAGCAGTACTTC
CASSPRYGTYEQYF
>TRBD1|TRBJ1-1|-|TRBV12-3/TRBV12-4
TGTGCCAGCAGGGAGGGGGCGCCGAGGGAAGCTTTCTTT
CASREGAPREAFF
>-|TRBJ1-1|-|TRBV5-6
TGTGCCAGCAGCTTGTACACTGAAGCTTTCTTT
CASSLYTEAFF
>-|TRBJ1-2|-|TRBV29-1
TGCAGCGTTGTAGAGCAGAACTATGGCTACACCTTC
CSVVEQNYGYTF
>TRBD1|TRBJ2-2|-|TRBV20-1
TGCAGTGCGCCGGGACAGTTGAACACCGGGGAGCTGTTTTTT
CSAPGQLNTGELFF
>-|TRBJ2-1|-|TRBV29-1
TGCAGCGTCGGACGGAATACCTACAATGAGCAGTTCTTC
CSVGRNTYNEQFF
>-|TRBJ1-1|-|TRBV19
TGTGCCAGTAGTATGTCCCTGGCGGACACTGAAGCTTTCTTT
CASSMSLADTEAFF
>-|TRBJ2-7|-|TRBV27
TGTGCCAGCAGTTTAAGGCCAAGCGGGTTCGGGTCCTACGAGCAGTACTTC
CASSLRPSGFGSYEQYF
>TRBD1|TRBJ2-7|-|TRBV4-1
TGCGCCAGCAGCCAACTATGGACAGGATTCTCCTACGAGCAGTACTTC
CASSQLWTGFSYEQYF